This T cell receptor (beta chain) comes out of a study of cytomegalovirus exposure and HLA in healthy donors. J was trimmed by 3 bases and V by 4 bases; bases with no gene match: 6. In germline, CDR1 is MNHEY, CDR2 SMNVEV (reference sequence). The CDR3 contains 15 residues. The PCR made use of 60 Vbeta and 13 Jbeta primers. Original processing notes: Around 9.9 million shared chains were among the about 80 million unique TCR beta chains that a later analysis counted. Only in-frame clones appear in the TCRdb table, and some are missing; sequencing was by immunoSEQ multiplex PCR. Clonal size and the V and J genes are those of that table, whereas D and trimming came from the DNA. The data hold some 180,000 clones, with roughly 80% observed a single time.

What was sequenced was PBMCs. The source of this sequence is a woman in her late teens or twenties in good health and CMV-seronegative. J is TRBJ1-5 and V is TRBV27, with 7 bases identical to TRBD1. The CDR3 region has the DNA TGTGCCAGCAGTTCCGGACAGGTAGTCAATCAGCCCCAGCATTTT. Its protein is CASSSGQVVNQPQHF.